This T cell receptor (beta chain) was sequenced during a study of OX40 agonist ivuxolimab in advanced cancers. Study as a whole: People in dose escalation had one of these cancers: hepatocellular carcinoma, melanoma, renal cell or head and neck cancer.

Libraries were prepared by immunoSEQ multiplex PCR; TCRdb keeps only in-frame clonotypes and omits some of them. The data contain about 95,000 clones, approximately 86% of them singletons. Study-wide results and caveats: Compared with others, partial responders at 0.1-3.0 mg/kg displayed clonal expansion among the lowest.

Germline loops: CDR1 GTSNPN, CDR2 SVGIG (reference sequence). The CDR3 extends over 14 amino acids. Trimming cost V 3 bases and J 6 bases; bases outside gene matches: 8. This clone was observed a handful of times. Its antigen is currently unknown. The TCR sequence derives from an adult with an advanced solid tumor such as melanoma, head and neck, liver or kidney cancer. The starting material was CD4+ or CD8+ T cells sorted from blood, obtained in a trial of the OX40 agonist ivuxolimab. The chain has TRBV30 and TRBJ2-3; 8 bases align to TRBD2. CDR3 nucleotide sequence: TGTGCCTGGAGCGGCAGCGGGAGTCGGGATACGCAGTATTTT. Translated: CAWSGSGSRDTQYF.